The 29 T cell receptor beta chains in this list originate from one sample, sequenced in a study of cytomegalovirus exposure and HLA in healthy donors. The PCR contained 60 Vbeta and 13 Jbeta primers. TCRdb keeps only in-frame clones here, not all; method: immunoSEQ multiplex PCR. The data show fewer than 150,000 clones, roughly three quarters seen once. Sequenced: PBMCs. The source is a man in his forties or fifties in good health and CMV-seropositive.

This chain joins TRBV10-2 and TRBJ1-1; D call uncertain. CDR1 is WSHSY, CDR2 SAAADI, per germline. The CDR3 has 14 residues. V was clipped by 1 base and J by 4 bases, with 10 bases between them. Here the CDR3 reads CASSELTESTEAFF. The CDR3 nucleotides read TGCGCCAGCAGTGAGTTAACAGAGAGCACTGAAGCTTTCTTT.

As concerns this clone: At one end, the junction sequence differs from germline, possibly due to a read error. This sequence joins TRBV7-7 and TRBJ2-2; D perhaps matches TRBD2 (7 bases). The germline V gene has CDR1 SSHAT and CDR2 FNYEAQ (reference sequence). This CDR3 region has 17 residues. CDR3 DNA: TGTGCTAGCAGCTCGGCGGGGGCTGGAACGTACACCGGGGAGCTGTTTTTT. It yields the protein CASSSAGAGTYTGELFF.

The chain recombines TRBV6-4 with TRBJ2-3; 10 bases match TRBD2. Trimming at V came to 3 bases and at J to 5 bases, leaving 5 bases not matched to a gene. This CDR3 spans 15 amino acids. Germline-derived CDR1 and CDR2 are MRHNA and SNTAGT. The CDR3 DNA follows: TGTGCCAGCAGTGAGGAGCGGGGGGGCGGAGATACGCAGTATTTT. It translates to CASSEERGGGDTQYF.

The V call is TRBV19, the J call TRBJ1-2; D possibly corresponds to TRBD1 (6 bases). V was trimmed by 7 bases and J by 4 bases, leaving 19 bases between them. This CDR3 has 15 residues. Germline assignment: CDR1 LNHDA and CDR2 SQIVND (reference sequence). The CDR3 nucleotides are TGTGCCAGTATAGGACAGCAGGGGTTAGGCTATGGCTACACCTTC. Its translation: CASIGQQGLGYGYTF.

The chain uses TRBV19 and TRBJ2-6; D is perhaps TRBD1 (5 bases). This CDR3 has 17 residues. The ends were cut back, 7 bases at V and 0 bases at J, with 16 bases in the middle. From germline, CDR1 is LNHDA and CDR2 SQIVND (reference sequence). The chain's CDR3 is CASKATGVRSGANVLTF. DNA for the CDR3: TGTGCCAGTAAAGCCACAGGCGTGCGCTCTGGGGCCAACGTCCTGACTTTC.

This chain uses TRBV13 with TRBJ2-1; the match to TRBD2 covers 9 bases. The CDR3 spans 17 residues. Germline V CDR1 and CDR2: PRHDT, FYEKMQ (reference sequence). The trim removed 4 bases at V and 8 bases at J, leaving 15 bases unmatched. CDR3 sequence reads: CASSSLGLAGMGDEQFF. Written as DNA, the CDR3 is TGTGCCAGCAGCTCCCTCGGCCTAGCGGGGATGGGCGATGAGCAGTTCTTC.

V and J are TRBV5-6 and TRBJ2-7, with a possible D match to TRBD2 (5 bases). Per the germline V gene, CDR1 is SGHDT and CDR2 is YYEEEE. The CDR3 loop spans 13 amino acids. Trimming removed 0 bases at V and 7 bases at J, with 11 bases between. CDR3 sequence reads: CASSLGRSGEQYF. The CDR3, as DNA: TGTGCCAGCAGCTTGGGTAGGTCGGGGGAGCAGTACTTC.

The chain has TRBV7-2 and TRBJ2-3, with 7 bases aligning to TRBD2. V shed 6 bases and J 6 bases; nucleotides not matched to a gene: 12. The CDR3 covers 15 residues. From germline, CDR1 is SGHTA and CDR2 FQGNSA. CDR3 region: CASRAQAGKEDTQYF. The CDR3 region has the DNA TGTGCCAGCAGGGCCCAAGCGGGGAAGGAGGATACGCAGTATTTT.

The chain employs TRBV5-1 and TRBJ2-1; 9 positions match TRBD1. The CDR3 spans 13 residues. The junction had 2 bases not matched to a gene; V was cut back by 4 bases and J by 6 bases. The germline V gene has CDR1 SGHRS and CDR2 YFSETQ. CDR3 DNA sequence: TGCGCCAGCAGCCTGACAGGGGGCAATGAGCAGTTCTTC. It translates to CASSLTGGNEQFF.

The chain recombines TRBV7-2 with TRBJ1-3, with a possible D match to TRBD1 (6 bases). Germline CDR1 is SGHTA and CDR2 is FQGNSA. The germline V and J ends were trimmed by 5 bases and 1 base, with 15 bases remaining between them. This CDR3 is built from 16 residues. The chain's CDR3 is CASSKLDRPSGNTIYF. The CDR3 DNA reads TGTGCCAGCAGCAAGTTGGACAGACCGTCTGGAAACACCATATATTTT. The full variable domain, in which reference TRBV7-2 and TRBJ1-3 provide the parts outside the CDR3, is GAGVSQSPSNKVTEKGKDVELRCDPISGHTALYWYRQSLGQGLEFLIYFQGNSAPDKSGLPSDRFSAERTGGSVSTLTIQRTQQEDSAVYLCASSKLDRPSGNTIYFGEGSWLTVV.

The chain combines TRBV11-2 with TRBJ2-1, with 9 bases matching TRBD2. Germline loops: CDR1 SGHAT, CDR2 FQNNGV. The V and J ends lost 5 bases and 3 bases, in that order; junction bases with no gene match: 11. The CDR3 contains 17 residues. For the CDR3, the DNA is TGTGCCAGCAGCCCTATTCGCGGGGGGGCCTACTACAATGAGCAGTTCTTC. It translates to CASSPIRGGAYYNEQFF. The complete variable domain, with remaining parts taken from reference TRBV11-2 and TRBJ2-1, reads EAGVAQSPRYKIIEKRQSVAFWCNPISGHATLYWYQQILGQGPKLLIQFQNNGVVDDSQLPKDRFSAERLKGVDSTLKIQPAKLEDSAVYLCASSPIRGGAYYNEQFFGPGTRLTVL.

Here the CDR3 DNA reads TGTGCCAGCAGCGCCCATACCGGGACAGGGCTCAGCGAGCAGTACTTC. This encodes CASSAHTGTGLSEQYF. This chain links TRBV9 with TRBJ2-7, with 9 bases aligning to TRBD1. V lost 3 bases, J lost 6 bases, and 13 bases stayed unmatched. This CDR3 is 16 amino acids long. Per germline, CDR1 SGDLS and CDR2 YYNGEE.

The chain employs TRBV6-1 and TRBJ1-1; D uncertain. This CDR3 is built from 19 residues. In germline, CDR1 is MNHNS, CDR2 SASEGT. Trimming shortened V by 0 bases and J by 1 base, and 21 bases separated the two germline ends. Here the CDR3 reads CASSEASSLTPTGNTEAFF. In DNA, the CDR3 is TGTGCCAGCAGTGAAGCGTCCTCGTTGACTCCCACCGGGAACACTGAAGCTTTCTTT.

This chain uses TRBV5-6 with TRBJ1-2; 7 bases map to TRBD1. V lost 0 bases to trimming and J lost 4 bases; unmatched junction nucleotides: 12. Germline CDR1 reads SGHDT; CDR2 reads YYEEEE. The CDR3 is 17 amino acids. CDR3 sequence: CASSLESGGRAIYGYTF. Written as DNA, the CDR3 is TGTGCCAGCAGCTTGGAGTCAGGGGGTAGGGCTATCTATGGCTACACCTTC.

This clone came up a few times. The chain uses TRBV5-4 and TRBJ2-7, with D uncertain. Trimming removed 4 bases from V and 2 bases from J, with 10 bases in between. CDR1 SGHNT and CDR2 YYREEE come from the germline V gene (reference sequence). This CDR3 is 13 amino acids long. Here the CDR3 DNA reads TGTGCCAGCAGCGCTAAGTTTACCTACGAGCAGTACTTC. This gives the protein CASSAKFTYEQYF.

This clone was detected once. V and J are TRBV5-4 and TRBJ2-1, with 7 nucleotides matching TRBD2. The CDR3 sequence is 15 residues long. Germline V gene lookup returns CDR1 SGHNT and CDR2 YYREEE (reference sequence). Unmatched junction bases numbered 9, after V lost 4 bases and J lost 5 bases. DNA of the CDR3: TGTGCCAGCAGCCCAGGACTAGGACCAAACAATGAGCAGTTCTTC. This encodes CASSPGLGPNNEQFF.

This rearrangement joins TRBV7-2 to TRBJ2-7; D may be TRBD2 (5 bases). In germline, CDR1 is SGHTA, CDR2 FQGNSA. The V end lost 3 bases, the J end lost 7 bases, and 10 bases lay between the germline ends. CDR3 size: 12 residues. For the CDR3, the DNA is TGTGCCAGCAGCTTGCCGTGGGAGGAGCAGTACTTC. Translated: CASSLPWEEQYF.

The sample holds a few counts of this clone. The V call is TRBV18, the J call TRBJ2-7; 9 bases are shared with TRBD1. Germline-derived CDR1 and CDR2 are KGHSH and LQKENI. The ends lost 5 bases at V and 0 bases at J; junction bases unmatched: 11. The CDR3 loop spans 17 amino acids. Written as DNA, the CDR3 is TGTGCCAGCTCAGCTAGCCTCGGGACAGGGAGCTCCTACGAGCAGTACTTC. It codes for CASSASLGTGSSYEQYF.

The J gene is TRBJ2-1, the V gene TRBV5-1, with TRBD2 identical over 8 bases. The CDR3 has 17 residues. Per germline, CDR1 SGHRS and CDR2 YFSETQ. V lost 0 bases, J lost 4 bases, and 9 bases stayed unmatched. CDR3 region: CASSLEIKAGEYNEQFF. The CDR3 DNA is TGCGCCAGCAGCTTGGAGATAAAAGCGGGGGAGTACAATGAGCAGTTCTTC.

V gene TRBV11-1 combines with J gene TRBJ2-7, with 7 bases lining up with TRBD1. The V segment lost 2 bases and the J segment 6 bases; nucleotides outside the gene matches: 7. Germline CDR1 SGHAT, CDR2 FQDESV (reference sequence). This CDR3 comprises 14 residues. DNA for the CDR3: TGTGCCAGCAGCTTACTGGGGACAGTTCCCGAGCAGTACTTC. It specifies CASSLLGTVPEQYF.

CDR3 sequence reads: CASSYEGAIGNTIYF. CDR3 DNA sequence: TGTGCCAGCAGTTACGAGGGGGCAATTGGAAACACCATATATTTT. The genes are TRBV6-6 and TRBJ1-3; TRBD1 matches at 7 bases. The trim removed 2 bases at V and 3 bases at J, leaving 4 bases unmatched. The CDR3 covers 15 residues. Germline-derived CDR1 and CDR2 are MNHNY and SVGAGI (reference sequence).

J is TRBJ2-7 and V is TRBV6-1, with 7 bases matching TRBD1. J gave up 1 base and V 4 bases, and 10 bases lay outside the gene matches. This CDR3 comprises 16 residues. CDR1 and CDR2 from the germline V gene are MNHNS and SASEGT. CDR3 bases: TGTGCCAGCAGTGGGAACCCCGGGACAGTATCCTACGAGCAGTACTTC. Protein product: CASSGNPGTVSYEQYF.

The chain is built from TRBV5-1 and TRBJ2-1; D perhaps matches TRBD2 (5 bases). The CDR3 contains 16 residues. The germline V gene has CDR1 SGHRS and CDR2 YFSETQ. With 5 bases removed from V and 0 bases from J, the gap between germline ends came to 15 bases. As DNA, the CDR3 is TGCGCCAGCAGGCGTCAGGTCGGGAACTCCTACAATGAGCAGTTCTTC. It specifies CASRRQVGNSYNEQFF. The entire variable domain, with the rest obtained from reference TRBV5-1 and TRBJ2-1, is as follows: KAGVTQTPRYLIKTRGQQVTLSCSPISGHRSVSWYQQTPGQGLQFLFEYFSETQRNKGNFPGRFSGRQFSNSRSEMNVSTLELGDSALYLCASRRQVGNSYNEQFFGPGTRLTVL.

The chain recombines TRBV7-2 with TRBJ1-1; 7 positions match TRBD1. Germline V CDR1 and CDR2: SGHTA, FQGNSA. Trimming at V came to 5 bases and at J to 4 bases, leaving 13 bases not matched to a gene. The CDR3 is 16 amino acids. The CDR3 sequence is CASSGPSGGRATEAFF. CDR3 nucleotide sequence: TGTGCCAGCAGCGGACCCTCAGGGGGGCGGGCCACTGAAGCTTTCTTT.

CDR3 sequence reads: CASSVGTRGYEQYF. CDR3 DNA: TGTGCCAGCAGCGTAGGGACTAGAGGATACGAGCAGTACTTC. This rearrangement joins TRBV9 to TRBJ2-7, with TRBD2 matching 7 bases. This CDR3 contains 14 residues. Germline V gives CDR1 SGDLS, CDR2 YYNGEE. Trimming at V came to 0 bases and at J to 4 bases, leaving 4 bases not matched to a gene.

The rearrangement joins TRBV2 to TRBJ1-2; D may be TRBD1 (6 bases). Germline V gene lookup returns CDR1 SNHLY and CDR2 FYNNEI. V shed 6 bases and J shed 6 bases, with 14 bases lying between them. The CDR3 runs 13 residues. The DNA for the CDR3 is TGTGCCAGCAGCACAGGGTGGCGGAATGGCTACACCTTC. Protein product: CASSTGWRNGYTF.

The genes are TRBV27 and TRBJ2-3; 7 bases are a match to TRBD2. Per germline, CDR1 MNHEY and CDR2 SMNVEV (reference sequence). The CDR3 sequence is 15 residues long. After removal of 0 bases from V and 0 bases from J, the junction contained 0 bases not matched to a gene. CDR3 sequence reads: CASSLSRGSTDTQYF. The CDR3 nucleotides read TGTGCCAGCAGTTTATCGCGGGGGAGCACAGATACGCAGTATTTT.

The CDR3 coding sequence is TGTGCCAGCAGTGAATCGGACATCCCGGCGGGATATGGCTACACCTTC. Amino acid sequence: CASSESDIPAGYGYTF. V is TRBV6-1 and J is TRBJ1-2; TRBD1 is a possible D gene (5 bases). This CDR3 has 16 residues. Germline-derived CDR1 and CDR2 are MNHNS and SASEGT. The V gene lost 2 bases and the J gene lost 5 bases, with 18 bases spanning the gap.

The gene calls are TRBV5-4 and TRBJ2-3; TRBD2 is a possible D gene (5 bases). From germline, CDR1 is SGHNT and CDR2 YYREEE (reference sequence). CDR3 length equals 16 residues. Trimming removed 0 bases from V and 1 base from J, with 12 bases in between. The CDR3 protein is CASSLGAGVGTDTQYF. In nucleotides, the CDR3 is TGTGCCAGCAGCTTGGGGGCCGGGGTCGGCACAGATACGCAGTATTTT.